This T cell receptor beta chain was captured in a study of regulatory T cells in long-lasting Graves disease. The authors built TCR beta libraries using iRepertoire HTBI primers and Arm-PCR of CDR3 regions. MiXCR, applied by TCRdb to the multiplex PCR reads, yields one record per CDR3 protein. The sample yields approximately 380,000 distinct CDR3 sequences, about a fifth seen once. Documented time point: persistent/refractory GD, antithyroid drugs over 5 years with positive TRAb. Following extraction of RNA from PBMCs, that RNA was used to make the TCR library. Study conclusions and caveats: Patients with persistent Graves' had lower TCR diversity than newly diagnosed patients.

In regard to this clonotype: Antigen: not known.

The source is a female donor with Graves disease. The sequenced sample was peripheral blood mononuclear cells (PBMCs), obtained when the disease was refractory, from a patient treated with antithyroid drugs.

CDR3: CASSFRIWSYEQYF. The CDR3 DNA is TGTGCCAGCAGTTTTAGAATTTGGTCCTACGAGCAGTACTTC. J is TRBJ2-7 and V is TRBV27; D remains unclear. Trimming cost V 3 bases and J 1 base, with 10 bases left between them. This CDR3 region has 14 residues. The V gene's germline CDR1 is MNHEY and CDR2 SMNVEV (reference sequence).